This entry is about one TCR beta chain. The data are from a study of blood T cell repertoires in COVID-19. Study-wide context: The United States, Italy and Spain supplied acute and convalescent COVID-19 samples.

The table came from immunoSEQ multiplex PCR; TCRdb's copy has only in-frame clones and leaves some out. The repertoire holds 250,000 to 350,000 clones, with 90% as singletons. Ages ranged from about 18 to 100 years, with residence in around 24 US areas. Participants had their cohort set by participant-reported clinical history. Before being deemed recovered, Cohort 3 donors had two negative PCRs, clearance, or symptom resolution. The CDR3 runs to 15 residues. Germline lookup yields CDR1 SGHAT and CDR2 FQNNGV. V lost 1 base, J lost 7 bases, and 14 bases lay in between. Sample: PBMCs or T cells enriched from blood (not recorded which). The gene calls are TRBV11-2 and TRBJ2-1; D perhaps matches TRBD1 (5 bases). The TCR originated in a man aged 55 to 70 who had recovered from COVID-19. CDR3 sequence (DNA): TGTGCCAGCAGCTTAGGTCAGGGCAGTTTGAATGAGCAGTTCTTC. Encoded protein: CASSLGQGSLNEQFF.